This paragraph covers one TCR beta chain sequence. Its antigen remains unknown. DNA at approximately 200 ng, roughly 27,000 T cell genomes, went into sorted-subset replicate PCRs. Method: immunoSEQ multiplex PCR; TCRdb's copy keeps in-frame clones and lacks some. The table shows roughly 2,500,000 clones, with under 95% occurring only once. This sample was taken from a study of shared clonotypes between healthy human individuals. Whole-study findings and limits: The small donor group covered limited genetic and exposure diversity.

The germline gives CDR1 SGHVS, CDR2 FQNEAQ. Trimming at V came to 7 bases and at J to 6 bases, leaving 15 bases not matched to a gene. The CDR3 runs to 18 residues. This TCR derives from a man aged 18 to 30 in good health. Some clones in this sample may be carry-over from other donors' samples. Sequenced: naive CD4+ T cells from PBMCs. Subset in this sample: CD45RA+ positively selected. V and J are TRBV7-8 and TRBJ2-1; TRBD2 agrees at 13 bases. CDR3 DNA: TGTGCCAGCACCCCCTTAGGCGTCACTAGCGGGAGGGGCAATGAGCAGTTCTTC. Translated, it gives CASTPLGVTSGRGNEQFF.